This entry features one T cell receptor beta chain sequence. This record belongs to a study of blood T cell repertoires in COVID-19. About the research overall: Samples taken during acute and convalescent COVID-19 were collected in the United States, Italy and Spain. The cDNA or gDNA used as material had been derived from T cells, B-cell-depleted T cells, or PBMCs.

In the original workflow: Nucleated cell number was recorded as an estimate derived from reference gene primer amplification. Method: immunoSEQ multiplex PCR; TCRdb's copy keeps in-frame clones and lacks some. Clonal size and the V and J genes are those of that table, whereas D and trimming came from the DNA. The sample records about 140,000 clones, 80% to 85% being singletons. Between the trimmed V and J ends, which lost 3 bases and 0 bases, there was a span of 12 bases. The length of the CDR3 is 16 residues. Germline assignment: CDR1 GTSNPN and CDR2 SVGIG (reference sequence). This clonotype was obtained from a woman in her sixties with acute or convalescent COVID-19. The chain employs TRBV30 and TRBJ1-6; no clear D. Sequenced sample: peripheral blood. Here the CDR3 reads CAWSRLGSSYNSPLHF. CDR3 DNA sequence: TGTGCCTGGAGCCGACTGGGGAGCTCCTATAATTCACCCCTCCACTTT.